This TCR beta chain was identified in a study of CD8+CD57+ T cells in acquired aplastic anemia. Study-level information: DNA per sorted CD4+ or CD8+ sample ranged about 0.2 to 27.4 ug, averaging around 3.1 ug. Broader study findings: CD8+ Simpson's diversity did not differ significantly between patients and controls.

Notes on this clonotype: The antigen is undetermined.

Genomic DNA, serving as template, underwent TCR beta VDJ and CDR3 profiling. TCRdb passed the reads through MiXCR, listing each CDR3 protein once. This repertoire shows around 170,000 distinct CDR3 sequences, around 45% found once; its top ten account for 8% to 10%. All patients picked for sequencing had shown, by flow cytometry, an expansion of CD8+CD57+ cells. At blood sampling, none of the patients had yet received therapy. Sequences were obtained from sorted CD4+, CD8+, or CD8+CD57+ T cells (not recorded which) from PBMCs. This sequence originates from a human donor with aplastic anemia.

The CDR3 coding sequence is TGTGCCAGCAGGTCTCCCTCTGGAAACACCATATATTTT. This sequence encodes CASRSPSGNTIYF. The chain couples TRBV7-9 to TRBJ1-3, with D hard to call. Deletions cut 6 bases from V and 0 bases from J, with 6 bases between. CDR3 length: 13 residues. CDR1 is SEHNR, CDR2 FQNEAQ, per germline (reference sequence).